This T cell receptor (beta chain) was identified during a study of blood T cells in healthy people across ages. Through a sample-barcoded 5' primer and a J-beta primer mix, a second PCR was run for roughly 6 to 11 cycles. MiXCR was run by TCRdb on the 5' RACE reads, yielding one entry per CDR3 protein. The sample has fewer than 700,000 distinct CDR3 sequences, 40% to 50% seen once. The sample holds many counts of this clonotype. Germline values: CDR1 SEHNR, CDR2 FQNEAQ (reference sequence). The CDR3 consists of 16 residues. V lost 0 bases, J lost 4 bases, and 14 bases lay in between. The sequence derives from an elderly man in good health. Material: blood. This chain connects TRBV7-9 to TRBJ2-3; tentative D call: TRBD2 (6 bases). The CDR3 spells CASSLALSGDSDTQYF. DNA of the CDR3: TGTGCCAGCAGCTTAGCGCTGTCCGGGGACTCAGATACGCAGTATTTT. The full variable domain, rest sourced from reference TRBV7-9 and TRBJ2-3, is DTGVSQNPRHKITKRGQNVTFRCDPISEHNRLYWYRQTLGQGPEFLTYFQNEAQLEKSRLLSDRFSAERPKGSFSTLEIQRTEQGDSAMYLCASSLALSGDSDTQYFGPGTRLTVL.